This T cell receptor (beta chain) was recovered during a study of technical replicates of blood from four donors. Sequenced by immunoSEQ multiplex PCR; TCRdb stores in-frame clones only, minus some. Among fewer than 65,000 clones listed, about 89% were seen once. Trimming pared 6 bases from V and 0 bases from J, leaving 11 bases between. CDR3 size: 14 residues. Germline CDR1 SGHTA, CDR2 FQGNSA. The rearrangement links TRBV7-2 to TRBJ1-1, with D unclear. The sample consisted of PBMCs. The receptor comes from a human donor in good health. Some clones in this sample may be carry-over from other donors' samples. CDR3 bases: TGTGCCAGCAGTTTTTGGCCCCTGAACACTGAAGCTTTCTTT. It is translated as CASSFWPLNTEAFF.